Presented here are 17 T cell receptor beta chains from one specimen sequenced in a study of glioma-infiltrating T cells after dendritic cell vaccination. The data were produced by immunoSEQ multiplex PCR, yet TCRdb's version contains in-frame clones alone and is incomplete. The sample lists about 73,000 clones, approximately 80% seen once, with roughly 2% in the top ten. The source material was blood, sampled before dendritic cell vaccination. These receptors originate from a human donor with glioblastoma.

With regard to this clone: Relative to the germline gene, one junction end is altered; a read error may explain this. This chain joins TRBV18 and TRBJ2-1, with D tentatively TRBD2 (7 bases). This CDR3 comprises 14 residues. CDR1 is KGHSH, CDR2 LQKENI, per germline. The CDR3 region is CASSQDRQAGVAVF. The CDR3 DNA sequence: TGTGCCAGCTCACAAGATAGACAGGCGGGGGTCGCGGTCTTC.

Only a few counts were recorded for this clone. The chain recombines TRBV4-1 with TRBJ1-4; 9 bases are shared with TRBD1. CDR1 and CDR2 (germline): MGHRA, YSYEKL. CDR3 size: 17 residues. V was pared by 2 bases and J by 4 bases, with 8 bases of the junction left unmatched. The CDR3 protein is CASSQMGAGQGNEKLFF. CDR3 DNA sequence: TGCGCCAGCAGCCAAATGGGAGCGGGACAGGGTAATGAAAAACTGTTTTTT.

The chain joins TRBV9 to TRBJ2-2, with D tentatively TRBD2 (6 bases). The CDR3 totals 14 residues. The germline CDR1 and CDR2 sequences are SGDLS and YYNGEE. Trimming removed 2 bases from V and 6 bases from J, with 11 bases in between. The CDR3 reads CASSVASASGELFF. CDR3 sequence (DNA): TGTGCCAGCAGCGTGGCTAGCGCGTCCGGGGAGCTGTTTTTT.

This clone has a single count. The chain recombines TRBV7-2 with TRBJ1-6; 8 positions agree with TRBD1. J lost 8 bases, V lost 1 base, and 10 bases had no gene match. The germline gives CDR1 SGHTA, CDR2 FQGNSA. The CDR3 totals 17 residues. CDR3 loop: CASSLEVLGTGYSPLHF. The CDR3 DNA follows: TGTGCCAGCAGCTTAGAGGTGCTTGGGACAGGTTATTCACCCCTCCACTTT.

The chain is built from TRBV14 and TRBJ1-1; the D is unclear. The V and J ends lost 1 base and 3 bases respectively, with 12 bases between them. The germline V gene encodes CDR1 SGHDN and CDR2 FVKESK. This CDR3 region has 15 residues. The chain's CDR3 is CASSQVYKGDTEAFF. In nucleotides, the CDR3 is TGTGCCAGCAGCCAAGTCTATAAGGGAGACACTGAAGCTTTCTTT.

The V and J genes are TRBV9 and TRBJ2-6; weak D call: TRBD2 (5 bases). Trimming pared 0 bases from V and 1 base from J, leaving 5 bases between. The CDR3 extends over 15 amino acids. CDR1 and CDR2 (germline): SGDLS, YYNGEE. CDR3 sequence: CASSVGGSGANVLTF. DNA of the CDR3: TGTGCCAGCAGCGTAGGCGGGTCTGGGGCCAACGTCCTGACTTTC.

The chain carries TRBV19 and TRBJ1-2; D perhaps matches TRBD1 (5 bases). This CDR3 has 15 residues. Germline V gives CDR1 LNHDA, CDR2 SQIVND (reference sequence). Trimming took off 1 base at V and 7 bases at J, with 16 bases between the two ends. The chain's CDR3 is CASSIGGGKERGYTF. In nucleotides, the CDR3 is TGTGCCAGTAGTATAGGGGGCGGGAAGGAACGTGGCTACACCTTC.

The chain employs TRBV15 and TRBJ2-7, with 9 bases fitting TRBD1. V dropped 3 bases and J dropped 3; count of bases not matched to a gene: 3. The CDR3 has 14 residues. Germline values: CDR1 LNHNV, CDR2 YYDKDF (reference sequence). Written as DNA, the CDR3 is TGTGCCACCAGCAGCGAGGACAGGGGCTACGAGCAGTACTTC. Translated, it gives CATSSEDRGYEQYF.

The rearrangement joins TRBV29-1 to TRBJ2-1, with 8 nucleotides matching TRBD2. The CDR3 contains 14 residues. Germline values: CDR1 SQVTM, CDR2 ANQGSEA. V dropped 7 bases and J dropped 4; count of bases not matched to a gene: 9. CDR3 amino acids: CSAGPSGGYNEQFF. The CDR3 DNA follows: TGCAGCGCCGGCCCAAGCGGGGGTTACAATGAGCAGTTCTTC.

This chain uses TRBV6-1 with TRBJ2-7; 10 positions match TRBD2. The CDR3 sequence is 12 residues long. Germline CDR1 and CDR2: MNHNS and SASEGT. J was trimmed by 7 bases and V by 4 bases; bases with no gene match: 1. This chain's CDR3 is CASSALAGEQYV. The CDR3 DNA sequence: TGTGCCAGCAGTGCACTAGCGGGGGAGCAGTACGTC.

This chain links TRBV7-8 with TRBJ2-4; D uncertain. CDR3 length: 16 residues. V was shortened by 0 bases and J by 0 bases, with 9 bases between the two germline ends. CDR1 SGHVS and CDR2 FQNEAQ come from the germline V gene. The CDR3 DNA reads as TGTGCCAGCAGCTTAGCGGTACAGCTAGCCAAAAACATTCAGTACTTC. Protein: CASSLAVQLAKNIQYF.

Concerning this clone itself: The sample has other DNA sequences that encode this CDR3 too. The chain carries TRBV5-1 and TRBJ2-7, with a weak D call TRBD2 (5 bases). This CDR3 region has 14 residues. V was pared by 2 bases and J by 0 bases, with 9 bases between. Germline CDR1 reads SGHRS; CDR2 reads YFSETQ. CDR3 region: CASSFTGSSYEQYF. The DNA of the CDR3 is TGCGCCAGCAGCTTCACGGGGAGCTCCTACGAGCAGTACTTC.

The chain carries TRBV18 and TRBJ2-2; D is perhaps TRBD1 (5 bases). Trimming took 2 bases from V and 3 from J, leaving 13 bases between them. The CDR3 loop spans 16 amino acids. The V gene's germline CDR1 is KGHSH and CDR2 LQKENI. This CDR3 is CASSPRLGADTGELFF. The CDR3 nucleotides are TGTGCCAGCTCACCAAGGTTAGGGGCGGACACCGGGGAGCTGTTTTTT.

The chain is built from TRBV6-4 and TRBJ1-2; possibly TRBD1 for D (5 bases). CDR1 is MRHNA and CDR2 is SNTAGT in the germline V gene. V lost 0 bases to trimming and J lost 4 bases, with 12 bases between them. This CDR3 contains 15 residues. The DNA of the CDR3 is TGTGCCAGCAGTGACTCGTTTTTAGGGGCCTATGGCTACACCTTC. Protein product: CASSDSFLGAYGYTF.

CDR3 amino acids: CASSEAPTGFLYGYTF. DNA of the CDR3: TGTGCCAGCAGTGAAGCACCGACAGGGTTCCTCTATGGCTACACCTTC. The rearrangement uses TRBV6-1 and TRBJ1-2; the match to TRBD1 covers 7 bases. The CDR3 runs to 16 residues. Germline trimming cut 0 bases from V and 4 bases from J; bases unmatched to any gene: 8. The germline V gene encodes CDR1 MNHNS and CDR2 SASEGT.

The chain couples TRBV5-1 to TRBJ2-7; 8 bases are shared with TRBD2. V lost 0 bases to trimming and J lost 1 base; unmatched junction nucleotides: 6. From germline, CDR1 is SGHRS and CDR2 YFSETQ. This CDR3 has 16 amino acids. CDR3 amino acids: CASSLGGGGLSYEQYF. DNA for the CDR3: TGCGCCAGCAGCTTGGGGGGCGGGGGGCTATCCTACGAGCAGTACTTC.

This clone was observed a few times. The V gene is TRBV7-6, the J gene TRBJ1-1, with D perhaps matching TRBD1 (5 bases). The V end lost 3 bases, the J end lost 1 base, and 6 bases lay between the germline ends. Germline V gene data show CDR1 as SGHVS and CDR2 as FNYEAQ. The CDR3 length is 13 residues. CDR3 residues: CASSFGGNTEAFF. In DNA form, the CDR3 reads TGTGCCAGCAGCTTCGGGGGGAACACTGAAGCTTTCTTT.